This T cell receptor beta chain was profiled in a study of human T cells and chemical hapten exposure. Study summary: Across the whole study, which lasted around 25 weeks, patients were given diphenylcyclopropenone on the scalp once a week.

This CDR3 spans 15 amino acids. The V gene lost 7 bases and the J gene lost 0 bases, with 15 bases spanning the gap. In germline, CDR1 is SQVTM, CDR2 ANQGSEA. TCRdb fed the RACE reads into MiXCR, producing one record per CDR3 protein. The sample lists 300,000 to 400,000 distinct CDR3 sequences; around 5.5% were seen once. Worth noting for this clonotype: Antigen unknown.

Regarding the study as a whole: Once DPC sensitization occurred, TCRs above 1 in 1000 frequency showed no change.

Time point meaning: pre-sensitization, week 0. Treatment described: therapeutic diphenylcyclopropenone sensitization with weekly scalp DPC. V gene TRBV29-1 combines with J gene TRBJ2-2; possibly TRBD2 for D (5 bases). This TCR was recovered from a woman aged 45-60 years with alopecia areata. Some clones in this sample may be carry-over from other donors' samples. The specimen was whole blood, collected in connection with sensitization to the hapten diphenylcyclopropenone (DPC). The CDR3 DNA reads TGCAGCGCCCGGGTCGCGGGTTCGAACACCGGGGAGCTGTTTTTT. As protein: CSARVAGSNTGELFF.